One sample yielded the 17 T cell receptor beta chains listed below, sequenced in a study of T cell responses to AZD1222 COVID-19 vaccine. Assay used: immunoSEQ multiplex PCR; TCRdb lists only in-frame clones, some missing. The repertoire holds approximately 200,000 clones, approximately 91% seen once, with under 4% in the top ten. The material sequenced was peripheral blood, taken 28 days after the second AZD1222 dose. The receptors stem from an adult who received the AZD1222 COVID-19 vaccine.

Worth noting for this clone: The same CDR3 can be traced to other DNA sequences in this sample. The chain links TRBV18 to TRBJ1-5; D possibly corresponds to TRBD1 (5 bases). Trimming shortened V by 6 bases and J by 5 bases, and 14 bases separated the two germline ends. CDR1 KGHSH and CDR2 LQKENI come from the germline V gene. This CDR3 contains 14 residues. CDR3 DNA sequence: TGTGCCAGCTCGCCGGGGCAGGGCCATCAGCCCCAGCATTTT. Protein sequence: CASSPGQGHQPQHF. The whole variable domain, filled in from reference TRBV18 and TRBJ1-5, reads NAGVMQNPRHLVRRRGQEARLRCSPMKGHSHVYWYRQLPEEGLKFMVYLQKENIIDESGMPKERFSAEFPKEGPSILRIQQVVRGDSAAYFCASSPGQGHQPQHFGDGTRLSIL.

This chain uses TRBV5-1 with TRBJ1-2; D ambiguous. The length of the CDR3 is 13 residues. Germline CDR1 reads SGHRS; CDR2 reads YFSETQ. The V end was cut by 3 bases, the J end by 3 bases, with 9 bases between. In DNA, the CDR3 is TGCGCCAGCAGCTATTCGGATGACTATGGCTACACCTTC. Its protein product is CASSYSDDYGYTF. Supplemented by reference TRBV5-1 and TRBJ1-2, the full variable domain reads KAGVTQTPRYLIKTRGQQVTLSCSPISGHRSVSWYQQTPGQGLQFLFEYFSETQRNKGNFPGRFSGRQFSNSRSEMNVSTLELGDSALYLCASSYSDDYGYTFGSGTRLTVV.

The chain combines TRBV6-2 or TRBV6-3 with TRBJ1-1; 9 bases align to TRBD1. With 6 bases clipped from V and 5 bases from J, the junction kept 7 bases outside the gene matches. The CDR3 sequence is 14 residues long. From germline, CDR1 is MNHEY and CDR2 SVGEGT. This chain's CDR3 is CASSRQGGQTEAFF. In DNA form, the CDR3 reads TGTGCCAGCAGCCGACAGGGGGGGCAAACTGAAGCTTTCTTT.

The J gene is TRBJ2-2, the V gene TRBV9, with D possibly TRBD1 on 6 matching bases. CDR1 and CDR2 from the germline V gene are SGDLS and YYNGEE. The CDR3 is 14 residues long. V shed 4 bases and J shed 4 bases, with 11 bases lying between them. The CDR3 coding sequence is TGTGCCAGCAGCACGAACAGGGCCACCGGGGAGCTGTTTTTT. This codes for CASSTNRATGELFF.

V usage is TRBV27 and J usage is TRBJ2-7, with a possible D match to TRBD2 (6 bases). With 3 bases removed from V and 3 bases from J, the gap between germline ends came to 9 bases. CDR3 length equals 13 residues. From germline, CDR1 is MNHEY and CDR2 SMNVEV (reference sequence). CDR3 nucleotides: TGTGCCAGCAGTTTTGGGACTTACTACGAGCAGTACTTC. This encodes CASSFGTYYEQYF.

The chain employs TRBV11-2 and TRBJ1-1; D may be TRBD1 (6 bases). The CDR3 length is 15 residues. V was trimmed by 2 bases and J by 5 bases, leaving 15 bases between them. Germline loops: CDR1 SGHAT, CDR2 FQNNGV. CDR3 region: CASSLLSGARTEAFF. CDR3 DNA sequence: TGTGCCAGCAGCTTACTCTCAGGGGCGAGGACTGAAGCTTTCTTT.

In this sample, this clone turned up once. This chain connects TRBV24-1 to TRBJ2-1; D is unresolved. The ends were cut back, 0 bases at V and 15 bases at J, with 17 bases in the middle. This CDR3 has 14 residues. The V gene's germline CDR1 is KGHDR and CDR2 SFDVKD. CDR3 protein: CATSDLGSGTPPFF. CDR3 nucleotide sequence: TGTGCCACCAGTGATTTGGGGTCGGGCACCCCTCCGTTCTTC.

The genes are TRBV5-1 and TRBJ1-5; D remains unclear. Trimming cost V 2 bases and J 0 bases, with 9 bases left between them. CDR3 length: 15 amino acids. CDR1 SGHRS and CDR2 YFSETQ come from the germline V gene. CDR3 sequence (DNA): TGCGCCAGCAGCTTTTCACCCGATAGCAATCAGCCCCAGCATTTT. This codes for CASSFSPDSNQPQHF.

In nucleotides, the CDR3 is TGTGCCAGCAGCTTAACAGGGTCGTACTCTGGAAACACCATATATTTT. It is translated as CASSLTGSYSGNTIYF. The chain links TRBV13 to TRBJ1-3; D possibly corresponds to TRBD1 (6 bases). CDR3 length: 16 residues. V was cut by 2 bases and J by 0 bases, with 11 bases left in between. Germline CDR1 and CDR2: PRHDT and FYEKMQ (reference sequence).

This chain's CDR3 is CASSLEVRSYEQFF. The CDR3 DNA is TGCGCCAGCAGCTTGGAGGTCAGATCCTATGAGCAGTTCTTC. V is TRBV5-1 and J is TRBJ2-1, with D uncertain. V dropped 0 bases and J dropped 8 bases, with 12 bases sitting between them. In germline, CDR1 is SGHRS, CDR2 YFSETQ. The CDR3 runs to 14 residues.

The genes are TRBV5-1 and TRBJ2-1; possible D gene TRBD2, 6 bases. V shed 4 bases and J shed 7 bases, with 12 bases lying between them. Germline loops: CDR1 SGHRS, CDR2 YFSETQ. The length of the CDR3 is 13 residues. This chain's CDR3 is CASSAGGKNEQFF. The CDR3 DNA reads as TGCGCCAGCAGCGCCGGAGGGAAGAATGAGCAGTTCTTC. Full variable domain (outside the CDR3, taken from reference TRBV5-1 and TRBJ2-1): KAGVTQTPRYLIKTRGQQVTLSCSPISGHRSVSWYQQTPGQGLQFLFEYFSETQRNKGNFPGRFSGRQFSNSRSEMNVSTLELGDSALYLCASSAGGKNEQFFGPGTRLTVL.

The chain combines TRBV6-6 with TRBJ2-1; 13 bases fit TRBD2. V shed 5 bases and J 8 bases; nucleotides not matched to a gene: 9. CDR1 is MNHNY, CDR2 SVGAGI, per germline (reference sequence). The CDR3 runs to 16 residues. The CDR3 sequence is CASSRLAGGRGDEQFF. CDR3 DNA sequence: TGTGCCAGCAGTCGACTAGCGGGAGGTAGAGGGGATGAGCAGTTCTTC.

The chain joins TRBV3-1 (or the pseudogene TRBV3-2) to TRBJ2-2; no clear D gene. The ends were cut back, 1 base at V and 6 bases at J, with 12 bases in the middle. There are 15 residues in the CDR3. Germline CDR1 is LGHDT and CDR2 is YNNKEL (reference sequence). The CDR3 protein is CASSQGGKAAGELFF. CDR3 DNA sequence: TGTGCCAGCAGCCAAGGGGGAAAGGCGGCCGGGGAGCTGTTTTTT.

This chain uses TRBV10-3 with TRBJ2-7; the match to TRBD1 covers 7 bases. Germline V gene data show CDR1 as ENHRY and CDR2 as SYGVKD. CDR3 size: 14 residues. Trimming took 3 bases from V and 2 from J; bases not matched to a gene: 4. As DNA, the CDR3 is TGTGCCATCAGTGAAGGGGACAGACCCTACGAGCAGTACTTC. It translates to CAISEGDRPYEQYF.

The chain joins TRBV2 to TRBJ1-4; 7 nucleotides align to TRBD1. J lost 8 bases, V lost 2 bases, and 5 bases had no gene match. The V gene's germline CDR1 is SNHLY and CDR2 FYNNEI. This CDR3 comprises 14 residues. The CDR3 loop is CASSENRGKEKLFF. CDR3 coding DNA: TGTGCCAGCAGTGAAAACAGGGGTAAAGAAAAACTGTTTTTT.

The chain uses TRBV5-1 and TRBJ2-1; 11 bases are shared with TRBD2. There are 18 residues in the CDR3. Germline CDR1 SGHRS, CDR2 YFSETQ. Unmatched junction bases numbered 9, after V lost 1 base and J lost 3 bases. The DNA of the CDR3 is TGCGCCAGCAGCTTGCCACTCCTAGCGGGAGGAGGCTACAATGAGCAGTTCTTC. This codes for CASSLPLLAGGGYNEQFF.

The chain combines TRBV11-1 with TRBJ2-7; either TRBD1 or TRBD2 may supply D (5 bases each). Between the trimmed V and J ends, which lost 5 bases and 0 bases, there was a span of 14 bases. In germline, CDR1 is SGHAT, CDR2 FQDESV (reference sequence). This CDR3 has 15 amino acids. CDR3 sequence: CASSQGDGPSYEQYF. The CDR3 coding sequence is TGTGCCAGCAGCCAAGGGGACGGCCCCTCCTACGAGCAGTACTTC.